This TCR beta chain was recorded in a study of cytotoxic CD8 clonotypes in ibrutinib-treated CLL. Study-wide background: IGHV unmutated under 18; relapsed/refractory about a dozen; treatment-naive about 15. Study-level points and caveats: Contraction or stability on treatment was seen for public clonotypes, which were uncommon.

J lost 4 bases, V lost 3 bases, and 2 bases had no gene match. CDR1 and CDR2 (germline): SGHRS, YFSETQ. The CDR3 covers 14 residues. As concerns this clone: Its antigen remains unidentified.

The protocol was immunoSEQ multiplex PCR, while the TCRdb copy is restricted to in-frame clones and leaves out a portion. Found here are approximately 11,000 clones, around 81% of them singletons; the top ten hold 22%. This specimen consisted of PBMCs, obtained at disease progression, from a patient treated with ibrutinib. This TCR came from a human donor with chronic lymphocytic leukemia. This sequence joins TRBV5-1 and TRBJ1-5; TRBD1 aligns across 9 bases. The CDR3 nucleotides are TGCGCCAGCAGCTCGGGACAGGGAAATCAGCCCCAGCATTTT. Its protein product is CASSSGQGNQPQHF.